This T cell receptor (beta chain) was captured by sequencing in a study of blood T cell repertoires in COVID-19. This table comes from immunoSEQ multiplex PCR, and its TCRdb copy is limited to in-frame clones, with some not included. Of about 470,000 clones in the sample, 87% are singletons; the top ten hold 0.65% to 0.9%. The sequenced sample consisted of PBMCs or T cells enriched from blood (not recorded which). This receptor was identified in a woman under 30 who had recovered from COVID-19.

The CDR3 DNA is TGCGCCAGCAGCCTCGGGACAGGGCCGAACACTGAAGCTTTCTTT. Translating gives CASSLGTGPNTEAFF. The genes are TRBV5-1 and TRBJ1-1; the match to TRBD1 covers 9 bases. Unmatched junction bases numbered 5, after V lost 4 bases and J lost 1 base. The CDR3 runs 15 residues. The V gene's germline CDR1 is SGHRS and CDR2 YFSETQ. The full variable domain, in which reference TRBV5-1 and TRBJ1-1 provide the parts outside the CDR3, is KAGVTQTPRYLIKTRGQQVTLSCSPISGHRSVSWYQQTPGQGLQFLFEYFSETQRNKGNFPGRFSGRQFSNSRSEMNVSTLELGDSALYLCASSLGTGPNTEAFFGQGTRLTVV.